A selection of T cell receptor beta chains follows, all from one sample in a study of persistence of HIV-infected CD4 T cells. Their antigens are not known. The method was immunoSEQ multiplex PCR; TCRdb's version includes in-frame clones alone and lacks a portion of them. This table has 35,000 to 55,000 clones, 88% appearing once. Sequencing was performed on CD4+ T cells sorted from PBMCs after roughly 20-hour stimulation, taken from a patient who received antiretroviral therapy. These receptors originate from an adult woman with HIV who was CMV-seropositive. Each CDR3 is given with its conserved first and last residue.

CDR3 length: 13; J gene: TRBJ1-1; V gene: TRBV6-6; CDR3 protein: CASSGKLSTEAFF
CDR3 length: 18; J gene: TRBJ1-1; V gene: TRBV12-5; CDR3 protein: CASGLVLIPGGGWAEAFF
CDR3 length: 14; J gene: TRBJ1-6; V gene: TRBV2; CDR3 protein: CASSELQGLAPLHF
CDR3 length: 14; J gene: TRBJ1-2; V gene: TRBV7-6; CDR3 protein: CASSLGGQGREVTF
CDR3 length: 16; J gene: TRBJ2-2; V gene: TRBV19; CDR3 protein: CASRYRDRDNTGELFF
CDR3 length: 15; J gene: TRBJ2-2; V gene: TRBV19; CDR3 protein: CASSQFGTGPGELFF
CDR3 length: 15; J gene: TRBJ2-2; V gene: TRBV9; CDR3 protein: CASSVRTARHGELFF
CDR3 length: 14; J gene: TRBJ1-5; V gene: TRBV12-5; CDR3 protein: CASVGEGANQPQHF
CDR3 length: 14; J gene: TRBJ2-5; V gene: TRBV9; CDR3 protein: CASSAGLRGKTQYF
CDR3 length: 13; J gene: TRBJ1-2; V gene: TRBV19; CDR3 protein: CASSPRSNYGYTF
CDR3 length: 13; J gene: TRBJ1-1; V gene: TRBV5-6; CDR3 protein: CASRRQGGAEAFF
CDR3 length: 15; J gene: TRBJ2-3; V gene: TRBV18; CDR3 protein: CASSPLPSSTDTQYF
CDR3 length: 15; J gene: TRBJ1-6; V gene: TRBV30; CDR3 protein: CAWGLTGRDNSPLHF
CDR3 length: 14; J gene: TRBJ1-1; V gene: TRBV18; CDR3 protein: CASSPSGQGTEAFF
CDR3 length: 12; J gene: TRBJ1-3; V gene: TRBV15; CDR3 protein: CATSRDGNTIYF
CDR3 length: 14; J gene: TRBJ1-2; V gene: TRBV5-1; CDR3 protein: CASSLARDAGGYTF
CDR3 length: 15; J gene: TRBJ2-2; V gene: TRBV7-8; CDR3 protein: CASSYREGVAGELFF